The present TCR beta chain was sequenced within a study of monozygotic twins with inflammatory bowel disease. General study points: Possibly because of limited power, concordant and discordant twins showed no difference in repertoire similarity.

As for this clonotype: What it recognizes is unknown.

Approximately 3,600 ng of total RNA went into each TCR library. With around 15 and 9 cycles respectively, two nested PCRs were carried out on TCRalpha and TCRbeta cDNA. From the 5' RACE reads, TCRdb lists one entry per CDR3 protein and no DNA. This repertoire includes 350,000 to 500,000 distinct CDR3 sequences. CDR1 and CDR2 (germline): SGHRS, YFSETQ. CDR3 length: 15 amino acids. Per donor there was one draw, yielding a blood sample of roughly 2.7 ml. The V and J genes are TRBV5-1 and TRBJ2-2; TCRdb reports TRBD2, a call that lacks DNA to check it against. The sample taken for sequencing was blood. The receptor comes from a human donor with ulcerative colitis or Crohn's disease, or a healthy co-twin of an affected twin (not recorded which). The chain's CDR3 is CARSPGTSLTGELFF.